These 19 T cell receptor beta chains originate from one sample sequenced in a study of blood T cell repertoires in COVID-19. Assay: immunoSEQ multiplex PCR; the TCRdb copy retains only in-frame clones and omits some. This sample has 200,000 to 250,000 clones, with approximately 90% found just once. The sample consisted of peripheral blood. The source is a man aged 30 to 39 with COVID-19, enrolled during active disease.

The chain carries TRBV10-3 and TRBJ2-7; D may be TRBD1 (5 bases). This CDR3 is built from 14 residues. The germline V gene encodes CDR1 ENHRY and CDR2 SYGVKD. V was trimmed by 6 bases and J by 2 bases, leaving 14 bases between them. The CDR3 sequence is CAISSDTPAYEQYF. The CDR3 nucleotides are TGTGCCATCAGCTCGGACACCCCGGCCTACGAGCAGTACTTC.

The chain uses TRBV5-1 and TRBJ2-7, with unresolved D. V was pared by 0 bases and J by 3 bases, with 4 bases between. The CDR3 extends over 12 amino acids. Germline CDR1 is SGHRS and CDR2 is YFSETQ. CDR3 sequence reads: CASSLDHYEQYF. The CDR3 bases are TGCGCCAGCAGCTTGGATCACTACGAGCAGTACTTC.

V usage is TRBV24-1 and J usage is TRBJ1-2; 7 positions match TRBD1. V lost 6 bases, J lost 4 bases, and 7 bases stayed unmatched. The CDR3 length is 14 residues. Germline V gene lookup returns CDR1 KGHDR and CDR2 SFDVKD. The CDR3 is CATSPRTGLYGYTF. CDR3 in DNA: TGTGCCACCAGTCCCCGGACAGGCCTCTATGGCTACACCTTC.

The rearrangement links TRBV12-5 to TRBJ2-7; 11 nucleotides line up with TRBD1. This CDR3 region has 14 residues. Germline V gene sequence: CDR1 LGHNT, CDR2 FRNRAP. The V gene end was trimmed by 6 bases and the J gene end by 2 bases; junction bases not matched to a gene: 3. CDR3 nucleotide sequence: TGTGCTAGTGGCAAGGGACAGGGGGCCTACGAGCAGTACTTC. This sequence encodes CASGKGQGAYEQYF.

CDR3: CASSQEGSGTDTQYF. The CDR3 bases are TGTGCCAGCAGCCAAGAAGGTAGCGGCACAGATACGCAGTATTTT. The V and J genes are TRBV3-1 (or the pseudogene TRBV3-2) and TRBJ2-3; D is possibly TRBD2 (5 bases). The CDR3 has 15 amino acids. Germline CDR1 and CDR2: LGHDT and YNNKEL (reference sequence). V lost 0 bases to trimming and J lost 1 base, with 8 bases between them.

This sequence joins TRBV27 and TRBJ1-2; 7 nucleotides match TRBD1. This CDR3 region has 12 residues. The V gene's germline CDR1 is MNHEY and CDR2 SMNVEV (reference sequence). V was pared by 5 bases and J by 8 bases, with 5 bases of the junction left unmatched. CDR3 sequence (DNA): TGTGCCAGCAGTCCGACAGGGAGCGGCTACACCTTC. It encodes CASSPTGSGYTF.

The rearrangement joins TRBV2 to TRBJ2-7; TRBD1 matches at 8 bases. Germline CDR1 SNHLY, CDR2 FYNNEI. Trimming took 6 bases from V and 4 from J; bases not matched to a gene: 8. CDR3 length: 14 residues. The CDR3 DNA reads TGTGCCAGCAGGGTTCGGACAGGGATTTACGAGCAGTACTTC. Amino acid sequence: CASRVRTGIYEQYF.

In this sample, this clone turned up once. The CDR3 region has the DNA TGTGCCAGTAAGGAGGGACCGAGGGCCCACAATGAGCAGTTCTTC. Protein product: CASKEGPRAHNEQFF. The chain uses TRBV19 and TRBJ2-1, with D possibly being TRBD2 (6 bases). The germline CDR1 and CDR2 sequences are LNHDA and SQIVND (reference sequence). Trimming removed 7 bases from V and 5 bases from J, with 18 bases in between. The CDR3 length is 15 residues.

V gene TRBV18 combines with J gene TRBJ1-4, with D perhaps matching TRBD1 (5 bases). CDR1 is KGHSH and CDR2 is LQKENI in the germline V gene. The CDR3 spans 14 residues. V shed 2 bases and J shed 8 bases, with 12 bases lying between them. CDR3 nucleotides: TGTGCCAGCTCACCAGTCAGGGTAGGCGAAAAACTGTTTTTT. Its protein product is CASSPVRVGEKLFF. The full variable domain, rest sourced from reference TRBV18 and TRBJ1-4, is NAGVMQNPRHLVRRRGQEARLRCSPMKGHSHVYWYRQLPEEGLKFMVYLQKENIIDESGMPKERFSAEFPKEGPSILRIQQVVRGDSAAYFCASSPVRVGEKLFFGSGTQLSVL.

This sequence joins TRBV5-1 and TRBJ2-7, with 7 positions matching TRBD1. V lost 1 base to trimming and J lost 4 bases; unmatched junction nucleotides: 5. The CDR3 runs 14 residues. The germline V gene encodes CDR1 SGHRS and CDR2 YFSETQ. Here the CDR3 reads CASSLLGGQYEQYF. CDR3 nucleotide sequence: TGCGCCAGCAGCTTGCTAGGGGGCCAGTACGAGCAGTACTTC. Filled out from reference TRBV5-1 and TRBJ2-7, the complete variable domain reads KAGVTQTPRYLIKTRGQQVTLSCSPISGHRSVSWYQQTPGQGLQFLFEYFSETQRNKGNFPGRFSGRQFSNSRSEMNVSTLELGDSALYLCASSLLGGQYEQYFGPGTRLTVT.

This chain connects TRBV4-2 to TRBJ2-7; TRBD2 is a possible D gene (6 bases). This CDR3 has 14 residues. Trimming pared 3 bases from V and 0 bases from J, leaving 9 bases between. Germline loops: CDR1 LGHNA, CDR2 YNFKEQ. CDR3 DNA: TGTGCCAGCAGCCATGCGGGGTTCTCCTACGAGCAGTACTTC. This encodes CASSHAGFSYEQYF.

The V gene is TRBV30, the J gene TRBJ1-1; possibly TRBD1 for D (5 bases). The CDR3 is 14 residues long. Trimming shortened V by 1 base and J by 3 bases, and 12 bases separated the two germline ends. Germline-derived CDR1 and CDR2 are GTSNPN and SVGIG (reference sequence). In DNA, the CDR3 is TGTGCCTGGAGTGGTCTAGGGGTTCACACTGAAGCTTTCTTT. Its protein product is CAWSGLGVHTEAFF.

V and J are TRBV27 and TRBJ1-2; D may be TRBD1 (5 bases). Germline lookup yields CDR1 MNHEY and CDR2 SMNVEV (reference sequence). CDR3 length: 14 amino acids. V was trimmed by 10 bases and J by 8 bases, leaving 23 bases between them. The CDR3 sequence is CAKLGWAGSDGYTF. In DNA, the CDR3 is TGTGCCAAACTTGGATGGGCAGGGTCGGACGGCTACACCTTC.

The chain is built from TRBV18 and TRBJ1-3; D not resolved. CDR3 length equals 13 residues. Trimming removed 3 bases from V and 5 bases from J, with 8 bases in between. Germline CDR1 KGHSH, CDR2 LQKENI. The CDR3 spells CASSPGGRNTIYF. The CDR3 bases are TGTGCCAGCTCACCCGGAGGACGAAACACCATATATTTT.

This chain connects TRBV7-2 to TRBJ2-7; a weak D match, TRBD2 (6 bases). This CDR3 comprises 14 residues. Germline CDR1 SGHTA, CDR2 FQGNSA. V was cut by 0 bases and J by 4 bases, with 10 bases left in between. Here the CDR3 DNA reads TGTGCCAGCAGCTTAGCTAGCGGCCCTTACGAGCAGTACTTC. Its translation is CASSLASGPYEQYF.

The J gene is TRBJ2-2, the V gene TRBV6-5; D is undetermined. From germline, CDR1 is MNHEY and CDR2 SVGAGI. The CDR3 runs 12 residues. Trimming removed 3 bases at V and 7 bases at J, with 6 bases between. CDR3 bases: TGTGCCAGCAGTTATAACGGCGGGGAGCTGTTTTTT. This translates into CASSYNGGELFF.

A single count supports this clone. The genes are TRBV24-1 and TRBJ2-3; D remains unclear. Deletions cut 4 bases from V and 2 bases from J, with 12 bases between. The CDR3 is made up of 15 amino acids. Germline CDR1 reads KGHDR; CDR2 reads SFDVKD. The CDR3 DNA reads TGTGCCACCAGTGAAGCCCCCCTAAACACAGATACGCAGTATTTT. This codes for CATSEAPLNTDTQYF.

The chain couples TRBV6-6 to TRBJ1-1, with D unresolved. This CDR3 contains 11 residues. V lost 6 bases, J lost 5 bases, and 7 bases lay in between. Looked up from germline, CDR1 is MNHNY and CDR2 is SVGAGI (reference sequence). The CDR3 sequence is CASRGPTEAFF. For the CDR3, the DNA is TGTGCCAGCAGGGGCCCGACTGAAGCTTTCTTT.

This chain uses TRBV9 with TRBJ2-2; D is perhaps TRBD1 (6 bases). CDR1 and CDR2 (germline): SGDLS, YYNGEE. The CDR3 totals 14 residues. V lost 1 base to trimming and J lost 5 bases, with 9 bases between them. In DNA form, the CDR3 reads TGTGCCAGCAGCGTAAACCAGGGGACCGGGGAGCTGTTTTTT. Translated, it gives CASSVNQGTGELFF. The whole variable domain, filled in from reference TRBV9 and TRBJ2-2, reads DSGVTQTPKHLITATGQRVTLRCSPRSGDLSVYWYQQSLDQGLQFLIQYYNGEERAKGNILERFSAQQFPDLHSELNLSSLELGDSALYFCASSVNQGTGELFFGEGSRLTVL.